A selection of T cell receptor beta chains follows, all from one sample in a study of molecular identifiers for immune sequencing clone quantification. From the PCR reads, TCRdb called clonotypes with MiXCR, one entry per CDR3 protein. The data show some 100,000 distinct CDR3 sequences, around 20% seen once. Sequencing was carried out using naive CD8+ T cells from blood, with Jurkat cell RNA spiked in. Receptors were obtained from a human donor in good health. Some libraries in this study had Jurkat cell RNA spiked in. Each CDR3 is given with its conserved first and last residue. Each record gives: D gene, J gene, V gene, clone size, CDR3 DNA, CDR3 protein. A D gene is named only where the DNA matches it firmly. Expanded clones are given a class, and other clones once, few, many or no size at all.

TRBD1,TRBJ1-5,TRBV28,many,TGTGCCATCTCTCCGGACAGGGGGCTGGAGCCCCAGCATTTT,CAISPDRGLEPQHF
.,TRBJ2-3,TRBV6-2/TRBV6-3,many,TGTGCCAGCAGACCGTTAGAGACCAACCCTATAGAAAGGCGAGATACGCAGTATTTT,CASRPLETNPIERRDTQYF
.,TRBJ1-2,TRBV5-3,.,TGTGCCAGCGCAGGAGAAGGGCGGGGGCTAATTGGCTACACCTTC,CASAGEGRGLIGYTF
.,TRBJ2-5,TRBV14,.,TGTGCCAGCAGCCCGACTCAAGAGACCCAGTACTTC,CASSPTQETQYF
.,TRBJ2-3,TRBV4-1,many,TGCGCCAGCAGCCAAGGTGCCTCTTTAGATACGCAGTATTTT,CASSQGASLDTQYF
.,TRBJ2-7,TRBV6-6,few,TGTGCCAGCATGGGGCCTCCCGCCTACGAGCAGTACTTC,CASMGPPAYEQYF
.,TRBJ1-3,TRBV4-2,.,TGTGCCAGCAGCCCCTTGGGAGTGGAAGGAAACACCATATATTTT,CASSPLGVEGNTIYF
.,TRBJ1-2,TRBV5-1,many,TGCGCCAGCAGCTTGGCCGAGACTAACTATGGCTACACCTTC,CASSLAETNYGYTF
.,TRBJ2-7,TRBV5-6,many,TGTGCCAGCAGCTTTGAGGGCCGCATATCCTCCTACGAGCAGTACTTC,CASSFEGRISSYEQYF
.,TRBJ2-3,TRBV21-1,.,TGTGCCAGCAGCAATGGGCGGGACAGAATCACAGATACGCGGTATTTT,CASSNGRDRITDTRYF
.,TRBJ1-2,TRBV9,.,TGTGCCAGCAGCGCACCCGGGACACTCTATGGCCACACCTTC,CASSAPGTLYGHTF
.,TRBJ2-7,TRBV4-1,few,TGCGCCAGCAGCCATAGACAGGGCGGGACCTACGAGCAGTACTTC,CASSHRQGGTYEQYF
TRBD2,TRBJ2-7,TRBV6-2/TRBV6-3,many,TGTGCCAGCAGTACGGGACTAGCGGGATACGAGCAGTACTTC,CASSTGLAGYEQYF
.,TRBJ1-5,TRBV7-9,many,TGTGCCAGCAGCTGGGACATGTCCCCGAGCAATCAGCCCCAGCATTTT,CASSWDMSPSNQPQHF
.,TRBJ2-5,TRBV4-3,many,TGCGCCAGCAGCCAAGGGCAGGGGCCGGAGACCCAGTACTTC,CASSQGQGPETQYF
TRBD1,TRBJ2-7,TRBV14,many,TGTGCCAGCAGCCTGGGACAGGGGCTGTACGAGCAGTACTTC,CASSLGQGLYEQYF
.,TRBJ2-5,TRBV6-5,many,TGTGCCAGCAGTTACTCGACGGGGCCGTCGCCAGCGACCCAGTACTTC,CASSYSTGPSPATQYF
TRBD2,TRBJ2-7,TRBV5-4,many,TGTGCCAGCAGCTTGGTTCGGGAGGGCTTCTACGAGCAGTACTTC,CASSLVREGFYEQYF
.,TRBJ1-5,TRBV30,many,TGTGCCTGGAGCGAGGGAATTGGGAAACCCAATCAGCCCCAGCATTTT,CAWSEGIGKPNQPQHF
TRBD1,TRBJ2-5,TRBV12-3/TRBV12-4,many,TGTGCCAGCAGTTTAGGACAGGGGCCGGGGGCAAGGCAAGAGACCCAGTACTTC,CASSLGQGPGARQETQYF
TRBD2,TRBJ2-7,TRBV9,many,TGTGCCAGCAGCCCGGGACTAGCGAGAACGGTCTACGAGCAGTACTTC,CASSPGLARTVYEQYF
.,TRBJ2-1,TRBV5-4,many,TGTGCCAGCACCCTCTCCGGTTCAGGGAATGAGCAGTTCTTC,CASTLSGSGNEQFF
TRBD2,TRBJ2-5,TRBV28,many,TGTGCCAGCAAGCTAGCGGGAGAAGAGACCCAGTACTTC,CASKLAGEETQYF
.,TRBJ2-3,TRBV7-2,many,TGTGCCAGCAGCTTAGGAGGGATAGCGGTCACAGATACGCAGTATTTT,CASSLGGIAVTDTQYF
.,TRBJ2-7,TRBV10-3,many,TGTGCCATCAGTGAGTCGGTGGGTATTACCTACGAGCAGTACTTC,CAISESVGITYEQYF
.,TRBJ2-1,TRBV7-9,many,TGTGCCAGCAGCCTCGGTAATGAGCAGTTCTTC,CASSLGNEQFF
.,TRBJ2-1,TRBV7-9,.,TGTGCCACTCTCATAGGGGATTTC,CATLIGDF
TRBD2,TRBJ2-5,TRBV20-1,many,TGCAGTGCTAGAGAGGGGGGGGGACTACAAGAGACCCAGTACTTC,CSAREGGGLQETQYF
.,TRBJ1-4,TRBV2,many,TGTGCCAGCAGTGATAATGAAAAACTGTTTTTT,CASSDNEKLFF
TRBD2,TRBJ2-3,TRBV20-1,many,TGCAGTGCTAGAGGGGGTAGCGGGGGGGCTCCAGATACGCAGTATTTT,CSARGGSGGAPDTQYF
TRBD2,TRBJ2-7,TRBV12-3/TRBV12-4,many,TGTGCCAGCAGACGGACTAGCGGGAGAGGCTACGAGCAGTACTTC,CASRRTSGRGYEQYF
TRBD2,TRBJ2-1,TRBV7-2,many,TGTGCCAGCAGCTTAGAAGGACTAGCGGGAGGATCCTACAATGAGCAGTTCTTC,CASSLEGLAGGSYNEQFF
.,TRBJ2-5,TRBV4-3,many,TGCGCCAGCAGCCCCGCCGGAGGACGAGCAGGGGAGACCCAGTACTTC,CASSPAGGRAGETQYF
TRBD2,TRBJ2-3,TRBV6-5,many,TGTGCCAGCAGGGCCGGGACTAGCAGCACAGATACGCAGTATTTT,CASRAGTSSTDTQYF
TRBD2,TRBJ2-3,TRBV7-6,many,TGTGCCAGCAGCCAAAGACTAGCGGGGGATACGCAGTATTTT,CASSQRLAGDTQYF
TRBD2,TRBJ2-5,TRBV28,many,TGTGCCAGCAGTCCCATAGGTAGCGGGGGGGTGTACTTC,CASSPIGSGGVYF
.,TRBJ1-1,TRBV29-1,.,TGCACCTACGCCCCTGAAGCTTTCTTT,CTYAPEAFF
TRBD2,TRBJ2-3,TRBV14,many,TGTGCCAGCAGCCAAGGGCTAGCGGGATACACAGATACGCAGTATTTT,CASSQGLAGYTDTQYF
.,TRBJ2-7,TRBV5-1,many,TGCGCCAGCAGCTTCACACCCGTTGGCTACGAGCAGTACTTC,CASSFTPVGYEQYF
TRBD1,TRBJ1-1,TRBV20-1,many,TGCAGTGCTATGACAGGGAGTACTGAAGCTTTCTTT,CSAMTGSTEAFF
.,TRBJ1-1,TRBV7-9,.,TGTGCCAGCAGCCCACCCGTTGGGGGAAACACTGAAGCTTTCTTT,CASSPPVGGNTEAFF
.,TRBJ2-2,TRBV5-1,many,TGCGCCAGCAGCTTGAGATTGGAAGGAACCGGGGAGCTGTTTTTT,CASSLRLEGTGELFF
TRBD2,TRBJ2-1,TRBV6-5,.,TGTGCCACCGGGACTAGTTTCTACAATGAGCAGTTCTTC,CATGTSFYNEQFF
TRBD1,TRBJ1-6,TRBV20-1,many,TGCAGTGCTGAGCAGACAGGGAAAGTCTCACCCCTCCACTTT,CSAEQTGKVSPLHF
.,TRBJ1-1,TRBV30,many,TGTGCCTGGAGTGTGCGGACAGACAGAGCTTTCTTT,CAWSVRTDRAFF
.,TRBJ1-5,TRBV19,.,TGTGCCAGTACCGCGGGGTCCAATCAGCCCCAGCATTTT,CASTAGSNQPQHF